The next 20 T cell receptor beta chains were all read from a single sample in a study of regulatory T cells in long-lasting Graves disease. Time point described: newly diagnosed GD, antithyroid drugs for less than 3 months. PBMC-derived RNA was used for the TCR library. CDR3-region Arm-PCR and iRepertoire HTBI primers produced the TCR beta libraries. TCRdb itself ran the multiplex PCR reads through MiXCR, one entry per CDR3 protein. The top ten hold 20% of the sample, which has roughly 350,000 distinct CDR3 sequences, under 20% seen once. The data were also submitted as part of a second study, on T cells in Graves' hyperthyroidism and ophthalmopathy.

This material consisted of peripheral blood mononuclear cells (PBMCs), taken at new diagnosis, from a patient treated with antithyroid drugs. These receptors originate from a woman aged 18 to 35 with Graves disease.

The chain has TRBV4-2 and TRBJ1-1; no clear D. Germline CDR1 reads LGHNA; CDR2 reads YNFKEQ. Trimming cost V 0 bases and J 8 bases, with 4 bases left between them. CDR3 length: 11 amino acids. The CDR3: CASSQEGEAFF. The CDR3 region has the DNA TGTGCCAGCAGCCAAGAAGGGGAAGCTTTCTTT.

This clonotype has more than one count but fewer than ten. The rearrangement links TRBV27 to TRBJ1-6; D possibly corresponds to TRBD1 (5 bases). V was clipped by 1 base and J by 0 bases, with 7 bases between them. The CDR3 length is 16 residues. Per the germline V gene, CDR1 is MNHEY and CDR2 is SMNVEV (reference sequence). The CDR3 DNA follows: TGTGCCAGCAGTTTATGGGGCAACTCCTATAATTCACCCCTCCACTTT. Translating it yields CASSLWGNSYNSPLHF.

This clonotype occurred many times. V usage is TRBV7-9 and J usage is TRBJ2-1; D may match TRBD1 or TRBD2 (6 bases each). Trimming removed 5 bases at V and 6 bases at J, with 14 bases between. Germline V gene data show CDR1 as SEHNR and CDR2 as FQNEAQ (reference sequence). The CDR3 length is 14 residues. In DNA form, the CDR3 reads TGTGCCAGCAGCCACGGGGGCAGGCTCAATGAGCAGTTCTTC. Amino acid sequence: CASSHGGRLNEQFF.

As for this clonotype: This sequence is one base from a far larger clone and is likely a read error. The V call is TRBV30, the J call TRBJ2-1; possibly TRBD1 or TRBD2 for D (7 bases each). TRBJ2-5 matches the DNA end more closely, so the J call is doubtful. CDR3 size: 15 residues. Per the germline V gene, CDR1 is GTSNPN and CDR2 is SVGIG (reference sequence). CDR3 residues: CAWSKGASGQETQYF. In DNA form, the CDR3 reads TGTGCCTGGAGTAAGGGGGCTAGCGGACAAGAGACCCAGTACTTC.

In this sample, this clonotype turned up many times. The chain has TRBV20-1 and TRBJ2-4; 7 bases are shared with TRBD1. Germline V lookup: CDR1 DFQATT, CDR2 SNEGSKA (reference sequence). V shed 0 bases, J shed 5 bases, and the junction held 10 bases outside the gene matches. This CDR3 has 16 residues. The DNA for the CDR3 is TGCAGTGCTAGAGATTTTACGACAGGGATTCAAAACATTCAGTACTTC. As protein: CSARDFTTGIQNIQYF.

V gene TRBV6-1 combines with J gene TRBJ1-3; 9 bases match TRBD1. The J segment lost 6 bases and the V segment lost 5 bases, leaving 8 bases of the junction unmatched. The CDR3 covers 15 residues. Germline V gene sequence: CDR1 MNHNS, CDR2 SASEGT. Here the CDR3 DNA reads TGTGCCAGCAGTCCGAGGACAGGGGCGGTAAACACCATATATTTT. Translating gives CASSPRTGAVNTIYF.

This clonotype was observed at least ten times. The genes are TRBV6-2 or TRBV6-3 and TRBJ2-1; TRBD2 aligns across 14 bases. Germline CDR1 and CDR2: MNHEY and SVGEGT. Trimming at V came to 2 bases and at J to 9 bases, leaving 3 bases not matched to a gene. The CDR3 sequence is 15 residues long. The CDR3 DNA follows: TGTGCCAGCAGTTACGAGACTAGCGGGAGGGGTGAGCAGTTCTTC. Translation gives CASSYETSGRGEQFF.

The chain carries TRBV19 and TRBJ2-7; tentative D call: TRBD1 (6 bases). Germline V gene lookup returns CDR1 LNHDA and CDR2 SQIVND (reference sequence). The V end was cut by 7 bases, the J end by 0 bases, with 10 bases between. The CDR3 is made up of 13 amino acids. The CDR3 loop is CASKRQDSYEQYF. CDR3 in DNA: TGTGCCAGTAAACGACAGGACTCCTACGAGCAGTACTTC. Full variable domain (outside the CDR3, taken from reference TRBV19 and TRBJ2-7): DGGITQSPKYLFRKEGQNVTLSCEQNLNHDAMYWYRQDPGQGLRLIYYSQIVNDFQKGDIAEGYSVSREKKESFPLTVTSAQKNPTAFYLCASKRQDSYEQYFGPGTRLTVT.

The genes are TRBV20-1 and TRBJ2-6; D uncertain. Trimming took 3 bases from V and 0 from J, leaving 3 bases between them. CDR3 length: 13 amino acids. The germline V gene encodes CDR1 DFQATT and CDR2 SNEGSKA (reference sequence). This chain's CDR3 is CSASDSGANVLTF. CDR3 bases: TGCAGTGCTAGCGACTCTGGGGCCAACGTCCTGACTTTC.

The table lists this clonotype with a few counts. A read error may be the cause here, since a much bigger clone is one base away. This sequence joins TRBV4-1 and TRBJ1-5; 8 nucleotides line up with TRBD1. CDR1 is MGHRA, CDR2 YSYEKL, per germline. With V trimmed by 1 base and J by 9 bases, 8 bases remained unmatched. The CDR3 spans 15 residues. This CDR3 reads CASSQGQGARRPQHF. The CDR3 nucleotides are TGCGCCAGCAGCCAAGGCCAGGGGGCTCGGCGGCCCCAGCATTTT.

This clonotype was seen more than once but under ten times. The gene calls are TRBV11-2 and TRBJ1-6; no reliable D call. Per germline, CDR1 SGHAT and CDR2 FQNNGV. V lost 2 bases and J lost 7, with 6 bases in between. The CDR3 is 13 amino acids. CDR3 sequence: CASSLYKNSPLHF. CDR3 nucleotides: TGTGCCAGCAGCTTATACAAGAATTCACCCCTCCACTTT.

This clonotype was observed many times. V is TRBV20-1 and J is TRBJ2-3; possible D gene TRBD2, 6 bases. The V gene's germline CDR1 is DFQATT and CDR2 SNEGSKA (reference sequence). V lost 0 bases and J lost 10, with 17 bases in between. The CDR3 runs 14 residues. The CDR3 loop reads CSARDHRAGTSQYF. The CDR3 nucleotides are TGCAGTGCTAGAGATCACCGGGCCGGGACTTCGCAGTATTTT.

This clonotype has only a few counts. Written as DNA, the CDR3 is TGTGCCAGCAGTCCCAAATTGAACACTGAAGCTTTCTTT. This encodes CASSPKLNTEAFF. The rearrangement uses TRBV27 and TRBJ1-1; no firm D call. CDR1 and CDR2 from the germline V gene are MNHEY and SMNVEV (reference sequence). CDR3 size: 13 residues. Trimming removed 5 bases from V and 0 bases from J, with 7 bases in between.

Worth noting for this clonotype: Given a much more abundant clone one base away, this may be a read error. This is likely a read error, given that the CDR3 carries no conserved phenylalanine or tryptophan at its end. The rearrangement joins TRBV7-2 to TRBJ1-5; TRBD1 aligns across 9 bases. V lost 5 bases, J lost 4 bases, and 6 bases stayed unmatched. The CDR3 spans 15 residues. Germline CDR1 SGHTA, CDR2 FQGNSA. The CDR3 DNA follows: TGTGCCAGCAGCGCCGGGACAGGGACGAATCAGCCCCAGCATTTG. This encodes CASSAGTGTNQPQHL.

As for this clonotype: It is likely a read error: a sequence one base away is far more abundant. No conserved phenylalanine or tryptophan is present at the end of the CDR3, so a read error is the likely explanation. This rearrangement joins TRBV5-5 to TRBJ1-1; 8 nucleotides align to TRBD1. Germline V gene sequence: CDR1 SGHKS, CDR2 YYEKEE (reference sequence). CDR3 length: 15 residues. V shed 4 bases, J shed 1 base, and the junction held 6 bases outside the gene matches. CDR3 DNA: TGTGCCAGCAGCCAAACAGGGGGGCCGAACACTGAAGCTTTCCTT. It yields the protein CASSQTGGPNTEAFL.

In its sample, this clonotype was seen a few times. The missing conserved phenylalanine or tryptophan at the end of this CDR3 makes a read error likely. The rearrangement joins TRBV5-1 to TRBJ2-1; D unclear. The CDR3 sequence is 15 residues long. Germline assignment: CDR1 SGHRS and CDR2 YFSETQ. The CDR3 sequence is CASSLGKLQNNEQFV. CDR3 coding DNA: TGTGCCAGCAGCTTGGGCAAACTCCAAAACAATGAGCAGTTCGTC.

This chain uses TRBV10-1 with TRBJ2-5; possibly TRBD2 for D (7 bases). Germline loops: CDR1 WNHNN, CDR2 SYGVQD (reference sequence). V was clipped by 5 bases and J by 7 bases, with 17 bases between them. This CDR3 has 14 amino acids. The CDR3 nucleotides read TGCGCCAGCAGTAGGGGGGCTAGCGGCGGGACCCAGTACTTC. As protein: CASSRGASGGTQYF.

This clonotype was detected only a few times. As DNA, the CDR3 is TGTGCCAGCAGTTATTCGGTGGGACTAGCGGGACGTATTGAGCAGTTCTTC. Translated, it gives CASSYSVGLAGRIEQFF. The chain is built from TRBV6-5 and TRBJ2-1, with 13 bases fitting TRBD2. The CDR3 is 17 amino acids. Germline CDR1 reads MNHEY; CDR2 reads SVGAGI. The J segment lost 9 bases and the V segment lost 3 bases, leaving 11 bases of the junction unmatched.

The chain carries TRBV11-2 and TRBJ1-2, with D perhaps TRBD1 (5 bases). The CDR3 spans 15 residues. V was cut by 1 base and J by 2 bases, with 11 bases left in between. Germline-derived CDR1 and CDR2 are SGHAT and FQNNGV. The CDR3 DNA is TGTGCCAGCAGCTTAGCAGGGAGAAGAAACTATGGCTACACCTTC. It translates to CASSLAGRRNYGYTF.

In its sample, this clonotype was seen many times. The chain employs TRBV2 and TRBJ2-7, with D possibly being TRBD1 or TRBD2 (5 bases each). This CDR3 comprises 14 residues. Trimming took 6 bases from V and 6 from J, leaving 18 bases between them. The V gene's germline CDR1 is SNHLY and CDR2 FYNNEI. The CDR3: CASRRDPGTSEQYF. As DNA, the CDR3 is TGTGCCAGCAGACGGGACCCGGGGACCTCCGAGCAGTACTTC.